Listed below are T cell receptor beta chains from one sample, sequenced in a study of a mutant IDH1 vaccine in newly diagnosed glioma. Sequenced by immunoSEQ multiplex PCR; TCRdb stores in-frame clones only, minus some. This sample has over 80,000 clones, with over 85% found just once. The specimen comprised PBMCs, sampled from a glioma patient treated with radiotherapy, temozolomide or both. These receptors were obtained from a woman in her fifties or sixties with glioma. The CDR3 runs from the conserved cysteine through the conserved F or W. A D gene is named only where the DNA matches it firmly. Expanded clones are given a class, and other clones once, few, many or no size at all.

>TRBV28|.|.|TRBJ2-3
TGTGCCAGCAGACTCAGCACAGATACGCAGTATTTT
CASRLSTDTQYF
>TRBV5-4|TRBD2|.|TRBJ2-1
TGTGCCAGCAGCACGGGACTAGCGGGAGTCTACAATGAGCAGTTCTTC
CASSTGLAGVYNEQFF
>TRBV27|.|.|TRBJ2-7
TGTGCCACTCCGACATCCTACGAGCAGTACTTC
CATPTSYEQYF
>TRBV5-1|.|.|TRBJ1-1
TGCGCCAGCAGCCGTATGGGGAGGCTTAACACTGAAGCTTTCTTT
CASSRMGRLNTEAFF
>TRBV19|.|few|TRBJ2-1
TGTGCCAGTAGTACCTCCGGAACCTACAATGAGCAGTTCTTC
CASSTSGTYNEQFF
>TRBV7-8|TRBD1|once|TRBJ1-5
TGTGCCAGCAGCCGAAGGGGGCAGTACAATAATCAGCCCCAGCATTTT
CASSRRGQYNNQPQHF
>TRBV30|.|.|TRBJ2-2
TGTGCCTGGAGTGTACAGGGCATCGCGAACACCGGGGAGCTGTTTTTT
CAWSVQGIANTGELFF
>TRBV7-2|.|.|TRBJ1-2
TGTGCCAGCAGCACGGGGCCTCGCTATGGCTACACCTTC
CASSTGPRYGYTF
>TRBV6-5|.|.|TRBJ2-1
TGTGCCAGCAGTTACGTTCCGAACAATGAGCAGTTCTTC
CASSYVPNNEQFF
>TRBV28|TRBD1|.|TRBJ2-1
TGTGCCAGTCAGACAGGGGGCCAGGGAGAGGGTGAGCAGTTCTTC
CASQTGGQGEGEQFF
>TRBV9|.|.|TRBJ2-5
TGTGCCAGCAGAGCGGGACAGGAAGAGACCCAGTACTTC
CASRAGQEETQYF
>TRBV19|.|once|TRBJ2-4
TGTGCCAGTAGGGGGCGCGGGGGCGTTCTGGACGAAAACATTCAGTACTTC
CASRGRGGVLDENIQYF
>TRBV9|.|.|TRBJ2-3
TGTGCCAGCAGCCCCCGCACAGATACGCAGTATTTT
CASSPRTDTQYF
>TRBV5-4|TRBD2|.|TRBJ2-2
TGTGCCAGCAGCTTGGGAACCGGGACTAGCGAGTCCAGGGACACCGGGGAGCTGTTTTTT
CASSLGTGTSESRDTGELFF
>TRBV5-1|.|.|TRBJ2-7
TGCGCCAGCAGCTTGGGACAGTCCTACGAGCAGTACTTC
CASSLGQSYEQYF
>TRBV9|.|.|TRBJ1-2
TGTGCCAGCAGCCTCCGGGACACTAACTATGGCTACACCTTC
CASSLRDTNYGYTF
>TRBV6-5|.|.|TRBJ1-1
TGTGCCAGCAAACAGGGTATGCACACTGAAGCTTTCTTT
CASKQGMHTEAFF
>TRBV10-3|.|.|TRBJ2-4
TGTGCCATCAGTGTGCGAGGGGGGGACAAAAACATTCAGTACTTC
CAISVRGGDKNIQYF
>TRBV10-2|TRBD2|.|TRBJ2-3
TGCGCCAGCAGCTGGGACTTAGCGGGAGAGACAGATACGCAGTATTTT
CASSWDLAGETDTQYF
>TRBV10-1|.|.|TRBJ2-7
TGCGCCAGCAGTGAGGGGGGCACTCGGGACGAGCAGTACTTC
CASSEGGTRDEQYF
>TRBV27|.|.|TRBJ1-2
TGTGCCAGCAGCCTCCGGGGGCAGACTACCTTCTATGGCTACACCTTC
CASSLRGQTTFYGYTF
>TRBV13|TRBD2|.|TRBJ2-7
TGTGCCAGCAGCTTCCTAGCGGGAGCGTCCTACGAGCAGTACTTC
CASSFLAGASYEQYF
>TRBV4-1|.|.|TRBJ2-5
TGCGCCAGCAGCCACGGGGGTCGCATAGAGACCCAGTACTTC
CASSHGGRIETQYF
>TRBV2|TRBD2|.|TRBJ2-7
TGTGCCAGCAGTACGACTAGCTACTCCTACGAGCAGTACTTC
CASSTTSYSYEQYF
>TRBV21-1|.|few|TRBJ1-4
TGTGCCAGCAGCACGGTTAGTGATGAAAAACTGTTTTTT
CASSTVSDEKLFF
>TRBV5-1|TRBD1|.|TRBJ2-3
TGCGCCAGCAGCTTGGCGGGACAGGGTAAGGCAGATACGCAGTATTTT
CASSLAGQGKADTQYF
>TRBV29-1|.|.|TRBJ2-7
TGCAGCGTTGTACGGAGGGCGGAGCAGTACTTC
CSVVRRAEQYF
>TRBV2|.|once|TRBJ2-7
TGTGCCAGCAGGACCGCTTCCGAGCAGTACTTC
CASRTASEQYF
>TRBV11-3|.|.|TRBJ2-1
TGTGCCAGCAGCTTGTCGACTGGATACAATGAGCAGTTCTTC
CASSLSTGYNEQFF
>TRBV28|.|.|TRBJ1-1
TGTGCCAGCAGTACCCCTCTCTCGGGGAACACTGAAGCTTTCTTT
CASSTPLSGNTEAFF
>TRBV5-4|.|.|TRBJ2-7
TGTGCCAGCAGCCGCTCAGGGGATGGGAACGAGCAGTACTTC
CASSRSGDGNEQYF
>TRBV19|TRBD1|.|TRBJ2-1
TGTGCCAGTAGTATAGAAGGGACAGGGTTTAATGAGCAGTTCTTC
CASSIEGTGFNEQFF
>TRBV11-2|.|.|TRBJ2-5
TGTGCCAGCAGCACCATCGGGGAGACCCAGTACTTC
CASSTIGETQYF
>TRBV7-6|TRBD1|.|TRBJ2-1
TGTGCCAGCAGCCCTTACGCGACAGGGAATGAGCAGTTCTTC
CASSPYATGNEQFF
>TRBV6-6|.|.|TRBJ2-3
TGTGCCAGCAGTTACTCGCCTAGCACAGATACGCAGTATTTT
CASSYSPSTDTQYF
>TRBV7-3|.|.|TRBJ2-2
TGTGCCAGCAGGCTAAACACCGGGGAGCTGTTTTTT
CASRLNTGELFF
>TRBV11-2|.|.|TRBJ2-1
TGTGCCAGCAGCTTAGGGTACAATGAGCAGTTCTTC
CASSLGYNEQFF
>TRBV6-5|.|once|TRBJ1-1
TGTGCCAGCAGTTATCCAGGGAACACTGAAGCTTTCTTT
CASSYPGNTEAFF
>TRBV19|.|.|TRBJ2-2
TGTGCCAGTAGTACCCCCGGGGGAGGGGGAACCGGGGAGCTGTTTTTT
CASSTPGGGGTGELFF
>TRBV7-3|.|.|TRBJ2-6
TGTGCCAGCAGCTTAGGCGGTTCTGGGGCCAACGTCCTGACTTTC
CASSLGGSGANVLTF
>TRBV18|TRBD1|once|TRBJ2-7
TGTGCCAGCTCATCATTTACGAGGGACAGACTTTGCGAGCAGTACTTC
CASSSFTRDRLCEQYF
>TRBV19|.|.|TRBJ1-1
TGTGCCAGTAGTATAGATCTCGAGTGGACTGAAGCTTTCTTT
CASSIDLEWTEAFF
>TRBV27|.|.|TRBJ1-2
TGTGCCAGCAGTCCCGTTGGACCCTATGGCTACACCTTC
CASSPVGPYGYTF
>TRBV7-3|TRBD2|.|TRBJ2-1
TGTGCCAGCAGCTTAAGGCCTAGCGGGGGCATGGGGGAGCAGTTCTTC
CASSLRPSGGMGEQFF
>TRBV11-2|TRBD2|.|TRBJ2-7
TGTGCCAGCAGCTTAGGACCGCGGGAGGAGGGCGAGCAGTACTTC
CASSLGPREEGEQYF
>TRBV5-6|.|.|TRBJ1-2
TGTGCCAGCAGCTTGGGACAGCCGTACTATGGCTACACCTTC
CASSLGQPYYGYTF